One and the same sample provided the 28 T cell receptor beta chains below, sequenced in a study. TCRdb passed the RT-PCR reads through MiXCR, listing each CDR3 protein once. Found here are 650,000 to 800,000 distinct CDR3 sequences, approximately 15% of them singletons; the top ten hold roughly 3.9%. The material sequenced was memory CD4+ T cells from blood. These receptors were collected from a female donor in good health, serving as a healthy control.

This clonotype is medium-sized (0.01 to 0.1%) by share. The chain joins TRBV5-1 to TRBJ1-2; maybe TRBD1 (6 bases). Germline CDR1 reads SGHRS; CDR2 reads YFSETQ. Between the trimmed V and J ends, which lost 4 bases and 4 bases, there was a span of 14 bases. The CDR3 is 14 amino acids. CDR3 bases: TGCGCCAGCAGCCGGGACACTGAGGGCTATGGCTACACCTTC. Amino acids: CASSRDTEGYGYTF.

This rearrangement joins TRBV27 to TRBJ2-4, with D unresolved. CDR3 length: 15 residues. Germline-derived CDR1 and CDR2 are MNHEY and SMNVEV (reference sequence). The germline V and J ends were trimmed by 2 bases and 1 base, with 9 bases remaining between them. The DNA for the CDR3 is TGTGCCAGCAGTTTAGGACCCGCGGCCAAAAACATTCAGTACTTC. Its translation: CASSLGPAAKNIQYF.

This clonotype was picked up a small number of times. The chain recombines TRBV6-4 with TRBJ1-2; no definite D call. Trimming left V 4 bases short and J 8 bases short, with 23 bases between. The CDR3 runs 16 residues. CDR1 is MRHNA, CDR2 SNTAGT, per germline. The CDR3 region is CASSVLPGRVLAGYTF. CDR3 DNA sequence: TGTGCCAGCAGTGTCCTGCCCGGTAGGGTCCTCGCGGGCTACACCTTC.

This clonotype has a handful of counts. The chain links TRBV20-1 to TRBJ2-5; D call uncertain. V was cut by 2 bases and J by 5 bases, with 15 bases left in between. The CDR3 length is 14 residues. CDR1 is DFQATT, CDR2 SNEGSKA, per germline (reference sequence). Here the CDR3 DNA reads TGCAGTGCTAGACCTCTGACGGGTGAGGAGACCCAGTACTTC. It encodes CSARPLTGEETQYF.

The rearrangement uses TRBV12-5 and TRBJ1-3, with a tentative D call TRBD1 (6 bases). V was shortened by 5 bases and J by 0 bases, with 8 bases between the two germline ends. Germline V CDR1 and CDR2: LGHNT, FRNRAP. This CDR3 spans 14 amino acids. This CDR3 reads CASGLGGSGNTIYF. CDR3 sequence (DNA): TGTGCTAGTGGTCTAGGGGGCTCTGGAAACACCATATATTTT. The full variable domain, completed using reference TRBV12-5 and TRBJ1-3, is DARVTQTPRHKVTEMGQEVTMRCQPILGHNTVFWYRQTMMQGLELLAYFRNRAPLDDSGMPKDRFSAEMPDATLATLKIQPSEPRDSAVYFCASGLGGSGNTIYFGEGSWLTVV.

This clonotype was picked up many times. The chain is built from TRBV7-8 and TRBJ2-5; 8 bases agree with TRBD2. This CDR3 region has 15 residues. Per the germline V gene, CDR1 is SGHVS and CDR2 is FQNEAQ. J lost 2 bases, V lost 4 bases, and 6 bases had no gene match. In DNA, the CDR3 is TGTGCCAGCAGCTCAACTAGCGGACTACAAGAGACCCAGTACTTC. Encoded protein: CASSSTSGLQETQYF.

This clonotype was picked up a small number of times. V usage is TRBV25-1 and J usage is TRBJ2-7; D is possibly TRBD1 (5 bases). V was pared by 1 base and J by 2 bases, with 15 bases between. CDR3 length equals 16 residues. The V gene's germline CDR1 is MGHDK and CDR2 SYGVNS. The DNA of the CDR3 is TGTGCCAGCAGTGAATCCCTCCGCGCAGGGACCTACGAGCAGTACTTC. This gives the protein CASSESLRAGTYEQYF.

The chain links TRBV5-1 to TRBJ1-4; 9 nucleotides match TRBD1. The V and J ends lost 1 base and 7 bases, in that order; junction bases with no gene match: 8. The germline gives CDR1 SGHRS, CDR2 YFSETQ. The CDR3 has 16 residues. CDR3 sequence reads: CASSLSPRQGGEKLFF. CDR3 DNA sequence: TGCGCCAGCAGCTTGTCCCCGAGACAGGGGGGTGAAAAACTGTTTTTT.

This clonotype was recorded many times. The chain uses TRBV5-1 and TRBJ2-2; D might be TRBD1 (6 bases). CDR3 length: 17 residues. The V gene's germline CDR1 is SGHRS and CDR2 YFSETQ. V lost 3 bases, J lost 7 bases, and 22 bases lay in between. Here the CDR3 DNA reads TGCGCCAGCAGCTCCCCCCGATCGTGGGGGCAAGTCGGGGAGCTGTTTTTT. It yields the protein CASSSPRSWGQVGELFF.

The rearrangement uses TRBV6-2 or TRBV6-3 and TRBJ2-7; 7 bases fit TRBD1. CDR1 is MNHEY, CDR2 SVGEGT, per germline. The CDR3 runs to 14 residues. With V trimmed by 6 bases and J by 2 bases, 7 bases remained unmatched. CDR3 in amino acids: CASSVPQGAYEQYF. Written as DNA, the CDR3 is TGTGCCAGCAGCGTCCCTCAGGGGGCCTACGAGCAGTACTTC.

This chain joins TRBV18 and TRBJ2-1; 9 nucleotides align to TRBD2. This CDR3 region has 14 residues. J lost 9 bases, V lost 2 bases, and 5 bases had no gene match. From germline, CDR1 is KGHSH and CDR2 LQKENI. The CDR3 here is CASSPLAGASEQFF. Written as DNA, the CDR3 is TGTGCCAGCTCACCATTAGCGGGAGCGTCTGAGCAGTTCTTC.

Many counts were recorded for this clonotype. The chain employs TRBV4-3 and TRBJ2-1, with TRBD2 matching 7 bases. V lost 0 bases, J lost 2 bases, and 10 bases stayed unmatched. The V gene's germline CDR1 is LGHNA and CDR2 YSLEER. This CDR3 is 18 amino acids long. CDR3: CASSQDVGGPGTYNEQFF. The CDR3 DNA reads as TGCGCCAGCAGCCAAGATGTGGGAGGGCCCGGGACCTACAATGAGCAGTTCTTC.

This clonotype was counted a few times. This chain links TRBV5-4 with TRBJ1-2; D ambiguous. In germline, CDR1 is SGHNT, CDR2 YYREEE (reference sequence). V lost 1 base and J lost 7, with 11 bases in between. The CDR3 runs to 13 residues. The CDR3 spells CASSLFGVSGYTF. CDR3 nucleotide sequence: TGTGCCAGCAGCTTGTTTGGGGTTTCTGGCTACACCTTC.

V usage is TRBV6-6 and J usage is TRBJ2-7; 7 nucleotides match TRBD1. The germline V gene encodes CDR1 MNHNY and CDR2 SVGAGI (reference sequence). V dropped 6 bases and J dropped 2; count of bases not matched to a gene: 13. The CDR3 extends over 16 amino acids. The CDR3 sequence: CASSLRRDSATYEQYF. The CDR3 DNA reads TGTGCCAGCAGCTTACGCCGGGACAGCGCAACCTACGAGCAGTACTTC.

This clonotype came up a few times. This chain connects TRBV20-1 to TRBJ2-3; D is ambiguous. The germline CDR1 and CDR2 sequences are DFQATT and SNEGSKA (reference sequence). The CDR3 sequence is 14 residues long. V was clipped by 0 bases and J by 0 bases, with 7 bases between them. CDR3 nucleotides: TGCAGTGCTAGAGATCCCAGGAGCACAGATACGCAGTATTTT. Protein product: CSARDPRSTDTQYF.

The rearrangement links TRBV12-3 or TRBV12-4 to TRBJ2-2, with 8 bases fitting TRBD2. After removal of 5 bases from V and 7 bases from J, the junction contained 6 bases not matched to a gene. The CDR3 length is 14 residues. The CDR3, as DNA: TGTGCCAGCAGTCGAAGCGGGAGTGGCGGGGAGCTGTTTTTT. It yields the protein CASSRSGSGGELFF.

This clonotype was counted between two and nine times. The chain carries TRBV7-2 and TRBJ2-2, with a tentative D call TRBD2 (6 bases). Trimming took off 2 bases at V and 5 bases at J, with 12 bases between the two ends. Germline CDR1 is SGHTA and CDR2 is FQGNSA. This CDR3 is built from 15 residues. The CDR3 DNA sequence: TGTGCCAGCAGCTTAAGCCGAGGGAGGACCGGGGAGCTGTTTTTT. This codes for CASSLSRGRTGELFF.

As DNA, the CDR3 is TGTGCCAGCAGTTATGTGTGGGACAGGGGGCCCGGGGAGCTGTTTTTT. It yields the protein CASSYVWDRGPGELFF. The genes are TRBV6-5 and TRBJ2-2, with 12 bases that match TRBD1. There are 16 residues in the CDR3. Trimming cost V 3 bases and J 6 bases; bases outside gene matches: 5. The germline V gene has CDR1 MNHEY and CDR2 SVGAGI.

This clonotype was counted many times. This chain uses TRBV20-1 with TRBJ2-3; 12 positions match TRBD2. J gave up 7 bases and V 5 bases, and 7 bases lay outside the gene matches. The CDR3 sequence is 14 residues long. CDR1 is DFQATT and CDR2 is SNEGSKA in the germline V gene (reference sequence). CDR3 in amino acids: CSAHKTSGRNTQYF. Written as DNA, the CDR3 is TGCAGTGCTCATAAGACTAGCGGGAGAAATACGCAGTATTTT.

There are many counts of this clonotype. The CDR3 reads CSAMGAGVDEQYF. CDR3 in DNA: TGCAGTGCTATGGGGGCAGGGGTCGACGAGCAGTACTTC. The V call is TRBV20-1, the J call TRBJ2-7, with TRBD1 as a possible D gene (6 bases). CDR1 is DFQATT, CDR2 SNEGSKA, per germline (reference sequence). The CDR3 is 13 residues long. V was clipped by 4 bases and J by 5 bases, with 15 bases between them.

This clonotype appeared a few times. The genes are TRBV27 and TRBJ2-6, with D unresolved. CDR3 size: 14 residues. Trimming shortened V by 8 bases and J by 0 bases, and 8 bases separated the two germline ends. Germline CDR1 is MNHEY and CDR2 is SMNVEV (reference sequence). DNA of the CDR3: TGTGCCAGCGCAACTTTCTCTGGGGCCAACGTCCTGACTTTC. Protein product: CASATFSGANVLTF.

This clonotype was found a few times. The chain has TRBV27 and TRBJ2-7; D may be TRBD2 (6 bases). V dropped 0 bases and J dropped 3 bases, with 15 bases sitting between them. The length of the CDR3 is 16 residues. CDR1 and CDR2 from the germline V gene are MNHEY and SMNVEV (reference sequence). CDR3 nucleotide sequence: TGTGCCAGCAGTTTATCGTATGGGGGACTGTTCTACGAGCAGTACTTC. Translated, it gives CASSLSYGGLFYEQYF.

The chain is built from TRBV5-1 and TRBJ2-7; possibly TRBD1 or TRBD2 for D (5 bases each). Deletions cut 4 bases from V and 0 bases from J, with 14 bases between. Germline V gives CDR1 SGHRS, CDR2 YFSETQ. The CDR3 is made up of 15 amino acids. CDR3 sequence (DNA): TGCGCCAGCAGCACCTCCGGGACCGGCTCCTACGAGCAGTACTTC. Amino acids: CASSTSGTGSYEQYF.

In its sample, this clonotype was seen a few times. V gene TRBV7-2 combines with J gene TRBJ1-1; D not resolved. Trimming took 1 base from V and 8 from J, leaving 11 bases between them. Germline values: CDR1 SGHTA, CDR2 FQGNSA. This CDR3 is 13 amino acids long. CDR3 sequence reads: CASSLGKGIEAFF. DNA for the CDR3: TGTGCCAGCAGCTTAGGAAAGGGCATAGAAGCTTTCTTT.

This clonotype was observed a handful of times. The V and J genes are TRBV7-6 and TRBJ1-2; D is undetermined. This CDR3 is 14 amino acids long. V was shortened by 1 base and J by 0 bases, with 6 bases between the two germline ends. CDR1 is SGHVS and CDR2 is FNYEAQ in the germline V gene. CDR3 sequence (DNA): TGTGCCAGCAGCTTAGAAAGAACTAACTATGGCTACACCTTC. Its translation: CASSLERTNYGYTF.

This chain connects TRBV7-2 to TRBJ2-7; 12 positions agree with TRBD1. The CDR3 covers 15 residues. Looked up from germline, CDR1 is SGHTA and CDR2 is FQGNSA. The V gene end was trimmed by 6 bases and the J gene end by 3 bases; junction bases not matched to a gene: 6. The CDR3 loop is CASRSGTGGFYEQYF. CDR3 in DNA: TGTGCCAGCAGGTCCGGGACAGGGGGCTTCTACGAGCAGTACTTC.

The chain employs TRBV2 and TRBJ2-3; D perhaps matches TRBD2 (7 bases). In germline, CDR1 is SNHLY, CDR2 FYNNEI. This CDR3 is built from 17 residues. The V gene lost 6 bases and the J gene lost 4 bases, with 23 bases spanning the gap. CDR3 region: CASRRLLGGASADTQYF. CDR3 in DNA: TGTGCCAGCAGGAGGCTATTGGGGGGGGCGAGTGCAGATACGCAGTATTTT.

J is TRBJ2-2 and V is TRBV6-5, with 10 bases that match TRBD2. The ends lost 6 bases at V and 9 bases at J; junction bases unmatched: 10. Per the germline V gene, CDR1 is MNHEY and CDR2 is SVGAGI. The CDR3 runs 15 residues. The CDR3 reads CASSRLAGETWELFF. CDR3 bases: TGTGCCAGCAGCAGGCTAGCGGGAGAGACGTGGGAGCTGTTTTTT.